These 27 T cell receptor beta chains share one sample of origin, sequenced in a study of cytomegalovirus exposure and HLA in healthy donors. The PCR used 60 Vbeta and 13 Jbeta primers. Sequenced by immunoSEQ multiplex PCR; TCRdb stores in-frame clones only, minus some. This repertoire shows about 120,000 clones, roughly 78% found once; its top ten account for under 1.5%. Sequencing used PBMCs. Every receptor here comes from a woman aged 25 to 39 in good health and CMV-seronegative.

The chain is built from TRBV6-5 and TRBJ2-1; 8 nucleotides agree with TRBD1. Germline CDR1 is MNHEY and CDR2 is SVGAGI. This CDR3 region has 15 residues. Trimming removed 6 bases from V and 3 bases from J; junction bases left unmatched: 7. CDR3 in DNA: TGTGCCAGCAGGACGGACAGGGTGAACTACAATGAGCAGTTCTTC. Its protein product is CASRTDRVNYNEQFF.

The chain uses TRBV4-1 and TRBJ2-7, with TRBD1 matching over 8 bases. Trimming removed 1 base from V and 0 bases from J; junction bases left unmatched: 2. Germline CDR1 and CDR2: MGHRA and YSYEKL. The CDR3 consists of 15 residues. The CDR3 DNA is TGCGCCAGCAGCCAAGGTGGGACAGGCTCCTACGAGCAGTACTTC. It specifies CASSQGGTGSYEQYF.

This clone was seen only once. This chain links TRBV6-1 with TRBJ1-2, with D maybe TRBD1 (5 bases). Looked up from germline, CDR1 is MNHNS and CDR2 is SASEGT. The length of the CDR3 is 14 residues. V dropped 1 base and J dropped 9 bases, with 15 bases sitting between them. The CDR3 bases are TGTGCCAGCAGTGAAGACAGGCCAACCAAGCGCTACACCTTC. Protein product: CASSEDRPTKRYTF.

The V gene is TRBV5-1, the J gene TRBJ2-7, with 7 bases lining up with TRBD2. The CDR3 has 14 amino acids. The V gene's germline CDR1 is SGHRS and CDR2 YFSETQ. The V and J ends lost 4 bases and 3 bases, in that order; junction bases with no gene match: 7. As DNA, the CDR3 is TGCGCCAGCAGCGAAGGGACTACAGTCTACGAGCAGTACTTC. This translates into CASSEGTTVYEQYF.

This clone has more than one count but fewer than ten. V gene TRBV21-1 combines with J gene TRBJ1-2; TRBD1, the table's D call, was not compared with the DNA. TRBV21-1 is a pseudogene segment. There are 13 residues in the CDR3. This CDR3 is CASSQGQEDGYTF. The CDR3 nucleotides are TGTGCCAGCAGCCAGGGACAGGAGGATGGCTACACCTTC.

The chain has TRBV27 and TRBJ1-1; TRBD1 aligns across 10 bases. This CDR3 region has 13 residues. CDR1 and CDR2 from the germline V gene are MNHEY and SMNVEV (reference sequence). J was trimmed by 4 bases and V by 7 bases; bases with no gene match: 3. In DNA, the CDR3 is TGTGCCAGCACGGGACAGGGGAGCACTGAAGCTTTCTTT. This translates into CASTGQGSTEAFF.

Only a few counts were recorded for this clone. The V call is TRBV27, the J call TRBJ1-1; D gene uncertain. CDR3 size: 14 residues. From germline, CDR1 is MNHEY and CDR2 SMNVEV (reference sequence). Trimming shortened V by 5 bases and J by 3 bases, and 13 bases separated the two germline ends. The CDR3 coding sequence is TGTGCCAGCAGTCTTAGTGATCCTCACACTGAAGCTTTCTTT. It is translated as CASSLSDPHTEAFF.

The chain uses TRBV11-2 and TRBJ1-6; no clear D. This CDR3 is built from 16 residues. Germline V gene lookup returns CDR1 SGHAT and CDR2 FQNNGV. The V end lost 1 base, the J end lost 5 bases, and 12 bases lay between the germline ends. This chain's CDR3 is CASSLGVLENNSPLHF. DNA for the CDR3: TGTGCCAGCAGCTTAGGGGTTCTAGAGAATAATTCACCCCTCCACTTT.

The CDR3 region has the DNA TGCGCCAGCAGCCGAGGCGGGGGCGGGGGCACTGAAGCTTTCTTT. Translated: CASSRGGGGGTEAFF. This chain connects TRBV4-3 to TRBJ1-1; maybe TRBD1 (6 bases). Germline-derived CDR1 and CDR2 are LGHNA and YSLEER. This CDR3 is 15 amino acids long. Trimming cost V 4 bases and J 4 bases, with 16 bases left between them.

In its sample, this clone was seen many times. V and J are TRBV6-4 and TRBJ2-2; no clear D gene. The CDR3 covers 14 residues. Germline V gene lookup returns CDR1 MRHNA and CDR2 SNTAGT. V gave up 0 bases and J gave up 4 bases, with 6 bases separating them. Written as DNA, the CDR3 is TGTGCCAGCAGTGACTCGTCGAGCACCGGGGAGCTGTTTTTT. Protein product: CASSDSSSTGELFF.

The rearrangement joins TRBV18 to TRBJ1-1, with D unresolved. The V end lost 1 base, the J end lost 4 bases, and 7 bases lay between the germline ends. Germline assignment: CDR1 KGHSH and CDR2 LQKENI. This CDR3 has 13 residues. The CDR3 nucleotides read TGTGCCAGCTCACCACTTGAGGGCACTGAAGCTTTCTTT. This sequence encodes CASSPLEGTEAFF.

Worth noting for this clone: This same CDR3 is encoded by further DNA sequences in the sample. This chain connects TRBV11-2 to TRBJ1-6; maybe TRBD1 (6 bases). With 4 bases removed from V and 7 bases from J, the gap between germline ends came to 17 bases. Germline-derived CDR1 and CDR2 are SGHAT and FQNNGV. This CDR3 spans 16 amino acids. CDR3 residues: CASSSHREGGNSPLHF. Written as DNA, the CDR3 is TGTGCCAGCAGCTCGCACAGGGAGGGTGGCAATTCACCCCTCCACTTT.

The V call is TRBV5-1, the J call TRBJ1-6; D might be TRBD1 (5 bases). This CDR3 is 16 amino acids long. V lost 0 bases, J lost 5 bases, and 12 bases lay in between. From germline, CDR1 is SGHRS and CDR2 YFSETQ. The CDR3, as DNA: TGCGCCAGCAGCTTGGACGGCGGGGGTAATAATTCACCCCTCCACTTT. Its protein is CASSLDGGGNNSPLHF.

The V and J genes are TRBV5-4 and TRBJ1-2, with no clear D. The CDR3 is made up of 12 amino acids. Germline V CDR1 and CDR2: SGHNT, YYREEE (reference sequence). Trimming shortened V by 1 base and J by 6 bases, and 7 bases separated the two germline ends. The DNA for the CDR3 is TGTGCCAGCAGCTTGCAGGTAGATGGCTACACCTTC. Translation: CASSLQVDGYTF.

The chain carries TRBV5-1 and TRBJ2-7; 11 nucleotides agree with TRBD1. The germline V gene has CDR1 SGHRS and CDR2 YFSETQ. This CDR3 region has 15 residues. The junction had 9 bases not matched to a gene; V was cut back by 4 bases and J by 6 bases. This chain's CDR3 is CASSSPGQGVFEQYF. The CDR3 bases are TGCGCCAGCAGCAGTCCGGGACAGGGGGTATTCGAGCAGTACTTC.

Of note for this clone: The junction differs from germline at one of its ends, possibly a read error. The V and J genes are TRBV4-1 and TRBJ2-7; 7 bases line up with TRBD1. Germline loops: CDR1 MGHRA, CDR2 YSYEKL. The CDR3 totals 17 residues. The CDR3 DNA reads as TGCGTCAGCAGCCAAAATCGAGAGACAGGGCAGAAAGACGAGCAGTACTTC. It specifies CVSSQNRETGQKDEQYF.

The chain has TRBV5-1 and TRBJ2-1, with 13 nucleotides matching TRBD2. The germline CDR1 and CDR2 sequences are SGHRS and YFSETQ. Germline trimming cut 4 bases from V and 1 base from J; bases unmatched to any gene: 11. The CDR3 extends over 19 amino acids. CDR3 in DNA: TGCGCCAGCAGCGGGGAGGGACTAGCGGGGAGCAGATCCTACAATGAGCAGTTCTTC. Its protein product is CASSGEGLAGSRSYNEQFF.

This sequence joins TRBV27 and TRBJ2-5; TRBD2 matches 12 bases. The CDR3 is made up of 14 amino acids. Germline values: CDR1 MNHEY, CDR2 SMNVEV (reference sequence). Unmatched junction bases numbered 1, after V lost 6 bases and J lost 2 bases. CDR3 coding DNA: TGTGCCAGCAGCACTAGCGGGAGGCAAGAGACCCAGTACTTC. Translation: CASSTSGRQETQYF.

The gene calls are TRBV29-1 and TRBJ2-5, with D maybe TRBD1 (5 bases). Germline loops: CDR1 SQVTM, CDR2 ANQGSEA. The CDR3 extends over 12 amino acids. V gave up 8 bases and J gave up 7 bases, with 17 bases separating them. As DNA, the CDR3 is TGCAGCACCAACAGGCAGGGTCTGACCCAGTACTTC. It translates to CSTNRQGLTQYF.

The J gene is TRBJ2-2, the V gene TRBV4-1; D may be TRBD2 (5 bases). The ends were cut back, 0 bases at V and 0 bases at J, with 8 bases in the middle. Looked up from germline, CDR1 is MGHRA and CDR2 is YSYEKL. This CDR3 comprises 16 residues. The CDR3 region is CASSQEGSSNTGELFF. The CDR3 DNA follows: TGCGCCAGCAGCCAAGAAGGGAGTTCGAACACCGGGGAGCTGTTTTTT.

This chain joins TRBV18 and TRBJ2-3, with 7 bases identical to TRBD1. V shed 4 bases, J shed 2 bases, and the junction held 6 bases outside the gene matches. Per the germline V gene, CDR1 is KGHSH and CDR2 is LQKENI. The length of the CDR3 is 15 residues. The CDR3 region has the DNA TGTGCCAGCTCACTGCGACAGGGAGACACAGATACGCAGTATTTT. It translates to CASSLRQGDTDTQYF.

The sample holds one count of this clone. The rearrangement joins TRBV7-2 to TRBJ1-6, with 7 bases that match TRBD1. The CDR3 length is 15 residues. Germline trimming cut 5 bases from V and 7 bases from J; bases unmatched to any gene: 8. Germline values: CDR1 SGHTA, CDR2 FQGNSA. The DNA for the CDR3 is TGTGCCAGCAGCCAAGGGACAGTCCGGAATTCACCCCTCCACTTT. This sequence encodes CASSQGTVRNSPLHF. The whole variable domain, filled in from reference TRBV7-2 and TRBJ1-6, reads GAGVSQSPSNKVTEKGKDVELRCDPISGHTALYWYRQSLGQGLEFLIYFQGNSAPDKSGLPSDRFSAERTGGSVSTLTIQRTQQEDSAVYLCASSQGTVRNSPLHFGNGTRLTVT.

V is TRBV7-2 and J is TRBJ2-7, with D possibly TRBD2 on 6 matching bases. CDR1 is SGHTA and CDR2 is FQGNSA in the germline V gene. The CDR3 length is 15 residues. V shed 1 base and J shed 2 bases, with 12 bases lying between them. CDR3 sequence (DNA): TGTGCCAGCAGCTTAGGTCTAGCGCCGACCTACGAGCAGTACTTC. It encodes CASSLGLAPTYEQYF. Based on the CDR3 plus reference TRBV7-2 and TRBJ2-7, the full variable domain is GAGVSQSPSNKVTEKGKDVELRCDPISGHTALYWYRQSLGQGLEFLIYFQGNSAPDKSGLPSDRFSAERTGGSVSTLTIQRTQQEDSAVYLCASSLGLAPTYEQYFGPGTRLTVT.

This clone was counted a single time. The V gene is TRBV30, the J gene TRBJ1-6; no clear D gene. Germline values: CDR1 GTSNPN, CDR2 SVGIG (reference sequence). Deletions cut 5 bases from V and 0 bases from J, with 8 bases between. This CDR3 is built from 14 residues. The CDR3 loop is CAWEVSSYNSPLHF. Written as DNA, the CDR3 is TGTGCCTGGGAAGTCAGCTCCTATAATTCACCCCTCCACTTT.

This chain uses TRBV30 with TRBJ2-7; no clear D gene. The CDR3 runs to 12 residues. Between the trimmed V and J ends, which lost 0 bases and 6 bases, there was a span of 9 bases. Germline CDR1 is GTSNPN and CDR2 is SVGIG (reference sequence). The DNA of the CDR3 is TGTGCCTGGAGTGTACAAAGAGGCGAGCAGTACTTC. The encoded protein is CAWSVQRGEQYF.

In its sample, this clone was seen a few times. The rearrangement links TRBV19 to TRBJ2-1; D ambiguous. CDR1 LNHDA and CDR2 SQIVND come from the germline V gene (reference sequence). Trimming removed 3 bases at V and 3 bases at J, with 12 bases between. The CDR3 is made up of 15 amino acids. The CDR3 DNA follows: TGTGCCAGTAGTATGCGAGTCGCGAACTACAATGAGCAGTTCTTC. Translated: CASSMRVANYNEQFF.

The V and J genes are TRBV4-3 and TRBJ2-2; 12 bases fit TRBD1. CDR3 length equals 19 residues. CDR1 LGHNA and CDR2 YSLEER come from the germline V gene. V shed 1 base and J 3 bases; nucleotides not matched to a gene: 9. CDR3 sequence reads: CASSQGPGQGASDTGELFF. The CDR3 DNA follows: TGCGCCAGCAGCCAAGGACCGGGACAGGGGGCGAGTGACACCGGGGAGCTGTTTTTT.